The 25 T cell receptor beta chains given below trace back to one sample, sequenced in a study of blood T cell repertoires in COVID-19. Produced via immunoSEQ multiplex PCR; TCRdb's table is partial and in-frame only. The sample lists 250,000 to 300,000 clones, about 82% occurring once. The sample comprised peripheral blood. The receptors stem from a man over 45 with active or convalescent COVID-19.

The chain is built from TRBV6-4 and TRBJ2-1; TRBD2 matches at 8 bases. The CDR3 runs to 14 residues. Germline V gives CDR1 MRHNA, CDR2 SNTAGT. Trimming cost V 6 bases and J 8 bases; bases outside gene matches: 9. The CDR3 here is CASSPGLGSYEQFF. CDR3 DNA sequence: TGTGCCAGCAGCCCGGGACTAGGTTCATATGAGCAGTTCTTC.

This clone occurred a few times. V usage is TRBV14 and J usage is TRBJ2-3, with 7 nucleotides matching TRBD2. Per germline, CDR1 SGHDN and CDR2 FVKESK. The CDR3 runs 14 residues. Trimming removed 4 bases from V and 7 bases from J; junction bases left unmatched: 8. CDR3 bases: TGTGCCAGCAGCCTCCGGACTAGTAGTTATACGCAGTATTTT. Its translation: CASSLRTSSYTQYF. Filled out from reference TRBV14 and TRBJ2-3, the complete variable domain reads EAGVTQFPSHSVIEKGQTVTLRCDPISGHDNLYWYRRVMGKEIKFLLHFVKESKQDESGMPNNRFLAERTGGTYSTLKVQPAELEDSGVYFCASSLRTSSYTQYFGPGTRLTVL.

CDR3 amino acids: CASSYSSRDRTYGYTF. The CDR3 DNA sequence: TGTGCCAGCAGTTACTCAAGCCGGGACAGAACTTATGGCTACACCTTC. V and J are TRBV6-5 and TRBJ1-2; TRBD1 agrees at 7 bases. The CDR3 sequence is 16 residues long. Germline CDR1 and CDR2: MNHEY and SVGAGI. With V trimmed by 0 bases and J by 5 bases, 9 bases remained unmatched.

The V gene is TRBV28, the J gene TRBJ1-2, with D tentatively TRBD1 (6 bases). The V gene lost 6 bases and the J gene lost 3 bases, with 17 bases spanning the gap. CDR3 size: 15 residues. The germline V gene has CDR1 MDHEN and CDR2 SYDVKM. CDR3: CASSQGQLGDYGYTF. DNA for the CDR3: TGTGCCAGCAGCCAAGGACAGCTTGGTGACTATGGCTACACCTTC.

V usage is TRBV29-1 and J usage is TRBJ2-1, with 10 positions matching TRBD2. The CDR3 totals 12 residues. Germline CDR1 is SQVTM and CDR2 is ANQGSEA. After removal of 5 bases from V and 14 bases from J, the junction contained 9 bases not matched to a gene. Here the CDR3 reads CSVTSGAFGKFF. In DNA, the CDR3 is TGCAGCGTTACTAGCGGGGCTTTTGGAAAGTTCTTC.

Notes on this clone: Other nucleotide sequences in the sample specify the same CDR3. This CDR3 reads CASSLDSNYGYTF. CDR3 nucleotides: TGTGCCAGCAGCCTTGACAGCAACTATGGCTACACCTTC. The V call is TRBV5-6, the J call TRBJ1-2; a possible D gene is TRBD1 (5 bases). CDR1 and CDR2 from the germline V gene are SGHDT and YYEEEE. Trimming took 4 bases from V and 2 from J, leaving 9 bases between them. This CDR3 is 13 amino acids long. Drawing the rest from reference TRBV5-6 and TRBJ1-2, the complete variable domain is DAGVTQSPTHLIKTRGQQVTLRCSPKSGHDTVSWYQQALGQGPQFIFQYYEEEERQRGNFPDRFSGHQFPNYSSELNVNALLLGDSALYLCASSLDSNYGYTFGSGTRLTVV.

The chain has TRBV19 and TRBJ2-5; D is possibly TRBD2 (6 bases). The CDR3 totals 16 residues. The ends were cut back, 1 base at V and 0 bases at J, with 12 bases in the middle. The V gene's germline CDR1 is LNHDA and CDR2 SQIVND (reference sequence). CDR3 coding DNA: TGTGCCAGTAGTATAGCCTCGGGACTCCACCAAGAGACCCAGTACTTC. Protein: CASSIASGLHQETQYF.

This clone was recorded only once. The chain combines TRBV5-4 with TRBJ2-3; 12 bases are a match to TRBD2. The CDR3 covers 17 residues. The V and J ends lost 4 bases and 2 bases, in that order; junction bases with no gene match: 8. Per the germline V gene, CDR1 is SGHNT and CDR2 is YYREEE (reference sequence). This chain's CDR3 is CASSLAGGYLLTDTQYF. The CDR3 region has the DNA TGTGCCAGCAGCCTAGCGGGAGGGTACCTACTCACAGATACGCAGTATTTT. Looking up the rest from reference TRBV5-4 and TRBJ2-3 gives the full variable domain: ETGVTQSPTHLIKTRGQQVTLRCSSQSGHNTVSWYQQALGQGPQFIFQYYREEENGRGNFPPRFSGLQFPNYSSELNVNALELDDSALYLCASSLAGGYLLTDTQYFGPGTRLTVL.

The CDR3 loop reads CASSLQGTAGNTIYF. The DNA of the CDR3 is TGTGCCAGCAGCCTCCAAGGGACAGCTGGAAACACCATATATTTT. This chain links TRBV3-1 (or the pseudogene TRBV3-2) with TRBJ1-3; the match to TRBD1 covers 7 bases. This CDR3 spans 15 amino acids. Germline assignment: CDR1 LGHDT and CDR2 YNNKEL (reference sequence). Unmatched junction bases numbered 5, after V lost 4 bases and J lost 2 bases.

The chain employs TRBV5-1 and TRBJ2-7; the D gene is possibly TRBD2 (6 bases). The V and J ends lost 0 bases and 5 bases respectively, with 6 bases between them. This CDR3 comprises 12 residues. CDR1 SGHRS and CDR2 YFSETQ come from the germline V gene. The CDR3, as DNA: TGCGCCAGCAGCTTGGCGGGGGACGAGCAGTACTTC. Its protein product is CASSLAGDEQYF.

In this sample, this clone turned up a few times. The gene calls are TRBV6-6 and TRBJ1-2, with TRBD1 matching 8 bases. From germline, CDR1 is MNHNY and CDR2 SVGAGI (reference sequence). The CDR3 contains 16 residues. V shed 2 bases, J shed 6 bases, and the junction held 11 bases outside the gene matches. CDR3 bases: TGTGCCAGCAGTTACGGAGGGGACAGGTTGAACCATGGCTACACCTTC. It translates to CASSYGGDRLNHGYTF.

This clone was seen only a few times. V gene TRBV27 combines with J gene TRBJ2-3; no definite D call. The CDR3 has 14 residues. CDR1 is MNHEY, CDR2 SMNVEV, per germline (reference sequence). Trimming pared 5 bases from V and 3 bases from J, leaving 12 bases between. CDR3 in amino acids: CASSPRVNTDTQYF. CDR3 DNA sequence: TGTGCCAGCAGTCCCCGGGTAAATACAGATACGCAGTATTTT.

For the CDR3, the DNA is TGTGCCAGCAGCTTAGGCCGGACAGGGATCGGGGAGCTGTTTTTT. This translates into CASSLGRTGIGELFF. The chain couples TRBV7-8 to TRBJ2-2; 8 bases are a match to TRBD1. V was clipped by 1 base and J by 7 bases; unmatched bases: 5. In germline, CDR1 is SGHVS, CDR2 FQNEAQ. This CDR3 spans 15 amino acids.

This clone has just one count. The chain is built from TRBV18 and TRBJ2-5; D is unclear. The V and J ends lost 0 bases and 2 bases respectively, with 7 bases between them. Germline V lookup: CDR1 KGHSH, CDR2 LQKENI. This CDR3 spans 14 amino acids. The CDR3 nucleotides read TGTGCCAGCTCACCACCTAACAGTCAAGAGACCCAGTACTTC. Translated, it gives CASSPPNSQETQYF.

This clone was counted once. The V gene is TRBV28, the J gene TRBJ1-2; D remains ambiguous. Germline V gene data show CDR1 as MDHEN and CDR2 as SYDVKM. This CDR3 contains 13 residues. Trimming removed 10 bases at V and 2 bases at J, with 14 bases between. The CDR3 DNA is TGTGCCACCTTGGATTGGGCGAACTATGGCTACACCTTC. Translating gives CATLDWANYGYTF.

For this clone: One base away lies a much larger clone, so this may be a sequencing read error. As DNA, the CDR3 is TGTGCCAGCAGCTTGGGGACAGGGGGCGCGGAGACCCAGTACTTC. Protein sequence: CASSLGTGGAETQYF. This chain uses TRBV7-2 with TRBJ2-5; 12 bases match TRBD1. The CDR3 is 15 residues long. CDR1 is SGHTA, CDR2 FQGNSA, per germline. J lost 5 bases, V lost 3 bases, and 4 bases had no gene match.

This chain's CDR3 is CATSRGGTYNEQFF. In DNA, the CDR3 is TGTGCCACTAGCAGAGGGGGAACCTACAATGAGCAGTTCTTC. The chain recombines TRBV27 with TRBJ2-1; D is possibly TRBD1 (6 bases). In germline, CDR1 is MNHEY, CDR2 SMNVEV (reference sequence). Trimming stripped 10 bases from V and 2 bases from J, with 15 bases between. This CDR3 has 14 amino acids.

V and J are TRBV4-2 and TRBJ1-4, with unresolved D. The CDR3 is 14 amino acids. Germline lookup yields CDR1 LGHNA and CDR2 YNFKEQ. The ends were cut back, 6 bases at V and 7 bases at J, with 15 bases in the middle. The CDR3 coding sequence is TGTGCCAGCAGTCCCGCGGTCGTTGGTGAAAAACTGTTTTTT. Translation: CASSPAVVGEKLFF.

The V call is TRBV19, the J call TRBJ2-7, with a weak D call TRBD1 (7 bases). This CDR3 region has 18 residues. Trimming left V 2 bases short and J 1 base short, with 21 bases between. Germline V gene lookup returns CDR1 LNHDA and CDR2 SQIVND (reference sequence). CDR3 nucleotides: TGTGCCAGTAGTATAAAAACCCCTGGAGGGACAGAGTCCTACGAGCAGTACTTC. It encodes CASSIKTPGGTESYEQYF.

The chain recombines TRBV14 with TRBJ1-1, with TRBD1 identical over 7 bases. Germline assignment: CDR1 SGHDN and CDR2 FVKESK. This CDR3 spans 13 amino acids. After removal of 4 bases from V and 10 bases from J, the junction contained 9 bases not matched to a gene. CDR3 coding DNA: TGTGCCAGCAGCCCGCGACAGGGCACAGGAGCTTTCTTT. Translating it yields CASSPRQGTGAFF.

The chain couples TRBV4-2 to TRBJ2-7; D gene ambiguous. V dropped 0 bases and J dropped 2 bases, with 11 bases sitting between them. The CDR3 runs 15 residues. CDR1 is LGHNA and CDR2 is YNFKEQ in the germline V gene. CDR3 nucleotide sequence: TGTGCCAGCAGCCAAGATTCGAGCAATGCCTACGAGCAGTACTTC. Its protein is CASSQDSSNAYEQYF.

This clone has just one count. This chain links TRBV11-2 with TRBJ1-4, with D possibly TRBD1 on 5 matching bases. This CDR3 is built from 14 residues. Germline V gene lookup returns CDR1 SGHAT and CDR2 FQNNGV. Between the trimmed V and J ends, which lost 3 bases and 6 bases, there was a span of 11 bases. In DNA, the CDR3 is TGTGCCAGCAGCTTGGCAGGGCGATATGAAAAACTGTTTTTT. Protein product: CASSLAGRYEKLFF.

The J gene is TRBJ1-2, the V gene TRBV30; D gene ambiguous. Trimming removed 1 base from V and 4 bases from J, with 7 bases in between. The CDR3 is made up of 12 amino acids. Germline V CDR1 and CDR2: GTSNPN, SVGIG (reference sequence). DNA of the CDR3: TGTGCCTGGAGTGCGACGGGCTATGGCTACACCTTC. Residues: CAWSATGYGYTF.

V gene TRBV30 combines with J gene TRBJ1-2, with 8 bases matching TRBD1. There are 13 residues in the CDR3. Trimming took 1 base from V and 6 from J; bases not matched to a gene: 4. Germline V gives CDR1 GTSNPN, CDR2 SVGIG (reference sequence). The CDR3 nucleotides are TGTGCCTGGAGTGACGACAGGGGTAATGGCTACACCTTC. This translates into CAWSDDRGNGYTF.

This rearrangement joins TRBV5-5 to TRBJ1-2; 9 nucleotides agree with TRBD1. With V trimmed by 6 bases and J by 2 bases, 5 bases remained unmatched. CDR1 and CDR2 (germline): SGHKS, YYEKEE (reference sequence). CDR3 length equals 14 residues. CDR3 coding DNA: TGTGCCAGCACCTTTGGACAGGGGAACTATGGCTACACCTTC. It specifies CASTFGQGNYGYTF.